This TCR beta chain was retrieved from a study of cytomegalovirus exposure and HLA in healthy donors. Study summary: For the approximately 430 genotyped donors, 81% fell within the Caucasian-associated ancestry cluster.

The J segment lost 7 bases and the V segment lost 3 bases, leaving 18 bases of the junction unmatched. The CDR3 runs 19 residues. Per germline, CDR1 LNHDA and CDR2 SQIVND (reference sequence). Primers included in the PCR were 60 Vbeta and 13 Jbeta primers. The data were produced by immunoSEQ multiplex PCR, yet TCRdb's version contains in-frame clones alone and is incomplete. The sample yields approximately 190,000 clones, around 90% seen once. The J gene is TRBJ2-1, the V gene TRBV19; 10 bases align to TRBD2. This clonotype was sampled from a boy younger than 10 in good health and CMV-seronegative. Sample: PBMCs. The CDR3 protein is CASSIAGRTRLAGVNEQFF. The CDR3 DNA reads TGTGCCAGTAGTATTGCGGGCCGAACCCGGCTAGCGGGGGTTAATGAGCAGTTCTTC.